This entry lists 18 T cell receptor beta chains sequenced from one sample in a study of blood T cell repertoires in COVID-19 (dated by TCRdb to 2018 to 2020). Library preparation employed the immunoSEQ multiplex PCR assay. This is the immuneACCESS table as TCRdb keeps it, with only in-frame sequences that have V and J called. A part of the clones is gone; compared with another copy, unresolved V genes explain less than half, and the rest is unexplained. The sample table contains roughly 500,000 clones; only one count was recorded for over 75% of them. The ten largest make up roughly 1.9% of the sample. The sequenced sample consisted of PBMCs or T cells enriched from blood (not recorded which). The source of these receptors is a woman aged 40 to 49 who had recovered from COVID-19.

The chain joins TRBV23-1 to TRBJ1-2; D unclear. TRBV23-1 is treated as an ORF (open reading frame) with a function not yet certain. CDR3 length equals 16 residues. V shed 2 bases and J shed 4 bases, with 17 bases lying between them. CDR3 sequence reads: CASSQEEGYLIYGYTF. For the CDR3, the DNA is TGCGCCAGCAGTCAAGAGGAGGGCTACTTGATCTATGGCTACACCTTC.

The genes are TRBV3-1 (or the pseudogene TRBV3-2) and TRBJ1-1, with D possibly being TRBD1 (5 bases). The germline V and J ends were trimmed by 1 base and 0 bases, with 9 bases remaining between them. CDR3 length: 15 residues. CDR1 LGHDT and CDR2 YNNKEL come from the germline V gene (reference sequence). CDR3 nucleotides: TGTGCCAGCAGCCAAGGGGAAGGGGTGAACACTGAAGCTTTCTTT. It codes for CASSQGEGVNTEAFF.

The gene calls are TRBV5-1 and TRBJ2-4; no clear D gene. Trimming removed 0 bases at V and 9 bases at J, with 13 bases between. CDR3 length equals 14 residues. Germline V gene data show CDR1 as SGHRS and CDR2 as YFSETQ. This CDR3 is CASSLESLSAIQYF. CDR3 nucleotide sequence: TGCGCCAGCAGCTTGGAGAGCCTGTCCGCCATTCAGTACTTC.

This clone has just one count. The genes are TRBV19 and TRBJ1-1, with 7 bases identical to TRBD1. There are 15 residues in the CDR3. Trimming took 3 bases from V and 3 from J; bases not matched to a gene: 7. The germline CDR1 and CDR2 sequences are LNHDA and SQIVND (reference sequence). CDR3 region: CASSMGQNWHTEAFF. In DNA, the CDR3 is TGTGCCAGTAGTATGGGACAGAATTGGCACACTGAAGCTTTCTTT.

V and J are TRBV5-6 and TRBJ1-6, with D hard to call. Looked up from germline, CDR1 is SGHDT and CDR2 is YYEEEE. Trimming cost V 5 bases and J 0 bases, with 9 bases left between them. This CDR3 has 15 residues. The DNA for the CDR3 is TGTGCCAGCAGTCGGGGAAGCTCCTATAATTCACCCCTCCACTTT. Its protein is CASSRGSSYNSPLHF.

J is TRBJ2-7 and V is TRBV6-5; 8 bases are a match to TRBD1. There are 14 residues in the CDR3. Losses at the gene ends were 6 bases for V and 3 bases for J; bases not matched to a gene: 7. Germline V gives CDR1 MNHEY, CDR2 SVGAGI. The CDR3 protein is CASRPTRGLYEQYF. In DNA form, the CDR3 reads TGTGCCAGCAGACCAACCAGGGGGCTCTACGAGCAGTACTTC.

The chain uses TRBV18 and TRBJ1-2; tentative D call: TRBD1 (6 bases). The length of the CDR3 is 14 residues. Trimming removed 3 bases from V and 6 bases from J, with 14 bases in between. In germline, CDR1 is KGHSH, CDR2 LQKENI. This chain's CDR3 is CASSPQARTDGYTF. DNA of the CDR3: TGTGCCAGCTCACCCCAAGCACGGACAGATGGCTACACCTTC.

This clone was observed a single time. This chain joins TRBV2 and TRBJ2-3, with 7 bases matching TRBD2. The CDR3 is 15 amino acids. Germline CDR1 is SNHLY and CDR2 is FYNNEI. With V trimmed by 7 bases and J by 1 base, 8 bases remained unmatched. The DNA for the CDR3 is TGTGCCAGCATTGGGAGGGGAGCTCGCACAGATACGCAGTATTTT. Its translation is CASIGRGARTDTQYF.

The chain combines TRBV12-3 or TRBV12-4 with TRBJ1-2, with D perhaps matching TRBD1 (6 bases). The CDR3 spans 13 residues. Trimming left V 6 bases short and J 7 bases short, with 15 bases between. CDR3 nucleotides: TGTGCCAGCAGCCTAGGGGGGGCGTTTGGCTACACCTTC. Its protein is CASSLGGAFGYTF.

The chain couples TRBV12-5 to TRBJ2-2; 16 bases line up with TRBD2. V shed 7 bases, J shed 3 bases, and the junction held 17 bases outside the gene matches. Germline V gene lookup returns CDR1 LGHNT and CDR2 FRNRAP. The CDR3 has 21 amino acids. CDR3 DNA sequence: TGTGCTAGTGCCTTTGTCCCGGGACTAGCGGGAGGGCCTATTGACACCGGGGAGCTGTTTTTT. It is translated as CASAFVPGLAGGPIDTGELFF. The full variable domain, rest sourced from reference TRBV12-5 and TRBJ2-2, is DARVTQTPRHKVTEMGQEVTMRCQPILGHNTVFWYRQTMMQGLELLAYFRNRAPLDDSGMPKDRFSAEMPDATLATLKIQPSEPRDSAVYFCASAFVPGLAGGPIDTGELFFGEGSRLTVL.

In its sample, this clone was seen a few times. V is TRBV14 and J is TRBJ1-3; D possibly corresponds to TRBD1 (5 bases). CDR1 and CDR2 (germline): SGHDN, FVKESK. The CDR3 covers 14 residues. The V gene lost 5 bases and the J gene lost 0 bases, with 8 bases spanning the gap. This chain's CDR3 is CASSYRSSGNTIYF. DNA for the CDR3: TGTGCCAGCAGCTACAGGAGCTCTGGAAACACCATATATTTT.

J is TRBJ2-7 and V is TRBV3-1 (or the pseudogene TRBV3-2), with 10 bases matching TRBD2. CDR1 LGHDT and CDR2 YNNKEL come from the germline V gene (reference sequence). This CDR3 spans 14 amino acids. Trimming at V came to 3 bases and at J to 4 bases, leaving 3 bases not matched to a gene. The CDR3 loop is CASSHPGLAYEQYF. CDR3 in DNA: TGTGCCAGCAGCCACCCGGGACTAGCGTACGAGCAGTACTTC.

V is TRBV6-5 and J is TRBJ1-2; TRBD1 might be the D (5 bases). This CDR3 contains 13 residues. The germline V gene encodes CDR1 MNHEY and CDR2 SVGAGI. The germline V and J ends were trimmed by 5 bases and 1 base, with 8 bases remaining between them. CDR3 in amino acids: CASSNRFNYGYTF. The CDR3 DNA sequence: TGTGCCAGCAGTAACAGGTTTAACTATGGCTACACCTTC.

J is TRBJ2-7 and V is TRBV11-2, with 7 nucleotides matching TRBD2. Per germline, CDR1 SGHAT and CDR2 FQNNGV. This CDR3 has 14 amino acids. V was clipped by 3 bases and J by 7 bases; unmatched bases: 9. CDR3 in amino acids: CASSFLYGEGEQYF. CDR3 nucleotide sequence: TGTGCCAGCAGCTTCCTCTACGGGGAGGGAGAGCAGTACTTC.

The chain employs TRBV4-1 and TRBJ1-3; the match to TRBD1 covers 8 bases. Germline CDR1 is MGHRA and CDR2 is YSYEKL. With V trimmed by 1 base and J by 8 bases, 4 bases remained unmatched. The CDR3 is made up of 14 amino acids. The CDR3 loop is CASSQGTGLYTIYF. CDR3 coding DNA: TGCGCCAGCAGCCAAGGGACAGGGTTGTACACCATATATTTT.

The rearrangement links TRBV4-3 to TRBJ1-1, with no clear D. V lost 0 bases to trimming and J lost 1 base, with 12 bases between them. The CDR3 is 16 residues long. Germline-derived CDR1 and CDR2 are LGHNA and YSLEER. The CDR3: CASSQELLRGNTEAFF. The CDR3 nucleotides are TGCGCCAGCAGCCAAGAACTCCTTCGGGGGAACACTGAAGCTTTCTTT.

V and J are TRBV14 and TRBJ1-4, with D tentatively TRBD1 (6 bases). Germline assignment: CDR1 SGHDN and CDR2 FVKESK. CDR3 length equals 16 residues. Trimming shortened V by 2 bases and J by 5 bases, and 15 bases separated the two germline ends. CDR3 bases: TGTGCCAGCAGCCAAATGGGGGCAGGGTGGAATGAAAAACTGTTTTTT. Translation gives CASSQMGAGWNEKLFF.

The CDR3 reads CASSSGVNYREAFF. CDR3 in DNA: TGTGCCAGCAGTTCCGGAGTGAATTATAGGGAAGCTTTCTTT. The gene calls are TRBV27 and TRBJ1-1; D ambiguous. There are 14 residues in the CDR3. Germline CDR1 and CDR2: MNHEY and SMNVEV (reference sequence). V was pared by 4 bases and J by 8 bases, with 17 bases between.